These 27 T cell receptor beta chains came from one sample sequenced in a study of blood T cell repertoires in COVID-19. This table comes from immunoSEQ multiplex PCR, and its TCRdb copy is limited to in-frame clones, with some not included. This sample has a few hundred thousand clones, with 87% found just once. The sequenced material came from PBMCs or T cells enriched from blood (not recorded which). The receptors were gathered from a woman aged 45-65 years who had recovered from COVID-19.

CDR3 DNA sequence: TGTGCCAGCAGCCTGACCACAGGGATGGGGGATACATACGAGCAGTACTTC. The encoded protein is CASSLTTGMGDTYEQYF. This sequence joins TRBV11-2 and TRBJ2-7, with a possible D match to TRBD1 (6 bases). The CDR3 runs 17 residues. Germline CDR1 and CDR2: SGHAT and FQNNGV. Trimming left V 5 bases short and J 4 bases short, with 24 bases between.

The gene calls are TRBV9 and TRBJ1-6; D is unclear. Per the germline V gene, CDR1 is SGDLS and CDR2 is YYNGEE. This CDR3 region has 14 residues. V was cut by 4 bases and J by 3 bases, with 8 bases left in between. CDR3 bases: TGTGCCAGCAGCAAAGCGAGCTATAATTCACCCCTCCACTTT. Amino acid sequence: CASSKASYNSPLHF.

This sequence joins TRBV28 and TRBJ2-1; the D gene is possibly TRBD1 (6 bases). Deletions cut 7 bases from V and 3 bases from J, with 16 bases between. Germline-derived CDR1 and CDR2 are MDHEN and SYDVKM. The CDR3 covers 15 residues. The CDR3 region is CASNFLDRNYNEQFF. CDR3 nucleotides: TGTGCCAGCAATTTCCTGGACAGAAACTACAATGAGCAGTTCTTC.

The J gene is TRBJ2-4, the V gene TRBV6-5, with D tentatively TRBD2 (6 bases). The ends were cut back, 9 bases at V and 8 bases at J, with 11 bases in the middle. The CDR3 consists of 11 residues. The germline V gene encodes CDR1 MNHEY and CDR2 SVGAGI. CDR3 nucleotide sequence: TGTGCCAGTAGGAGGGCGGACATTCAGTACTTC. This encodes CASRRADIQYF.

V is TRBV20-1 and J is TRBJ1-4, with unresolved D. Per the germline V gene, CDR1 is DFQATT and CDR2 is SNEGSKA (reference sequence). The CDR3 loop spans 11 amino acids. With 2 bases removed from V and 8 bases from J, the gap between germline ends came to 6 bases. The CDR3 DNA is TGCAGTGCTAGATTGGGCGAAAAACTGTTTTTT. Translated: CSARLGEKLFF.

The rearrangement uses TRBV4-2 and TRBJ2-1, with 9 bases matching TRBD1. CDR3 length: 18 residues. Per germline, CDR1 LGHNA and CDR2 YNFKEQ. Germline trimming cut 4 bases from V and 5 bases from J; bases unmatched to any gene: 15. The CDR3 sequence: CASSPTNPGTGKHNEQFF. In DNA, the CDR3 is TGTGCCAGCAGCCCAACAAATCCCGGGACAGGGAAACACAATGAGCAGTTCTTC.

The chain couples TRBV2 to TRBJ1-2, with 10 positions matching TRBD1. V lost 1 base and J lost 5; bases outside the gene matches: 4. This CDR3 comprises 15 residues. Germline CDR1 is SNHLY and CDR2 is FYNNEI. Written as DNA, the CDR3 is TGTGCCAGCAGTGAAGGGACAGGGGGTCTGTATGGCTACACCTTC. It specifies CASSEGTGGLYGYTF.

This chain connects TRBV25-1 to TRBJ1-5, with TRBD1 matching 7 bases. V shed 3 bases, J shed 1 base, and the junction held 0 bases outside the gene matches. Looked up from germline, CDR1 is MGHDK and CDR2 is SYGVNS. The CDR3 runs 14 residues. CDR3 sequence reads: CASSETGSNQPQHF. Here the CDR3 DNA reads TGTGCCAGCAGTGAGACAGGGAGCAATCAGCCCCAGCATTTT. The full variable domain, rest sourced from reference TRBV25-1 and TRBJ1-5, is EADIYQTPRYLVIGTGKKITLECSQTMGHDKMYWYQQDPGMELHLIHYSYGVNSTEKGDLSSESTVSRIRTEHFPLTLESARPSHTSQYLCASSETGSNQPQHFGDGTRLSIL.

The chain's CDR3 is CASSPAGGTLSIYGYTF. In nucleotides, the CDR3 is TGTGCCAGCAGCCCCGCCGGCGGGACTTTATCTATATATGGCTACACCTTC. This rearrangement joins TRBV5-4 to TRBJ1-2; the D gene is possibly TRBD1 (5 bases). The CDR3 has 17 residues. V was trimmed by 4 bases and J by 5 bases, leaving 24 bases between them. CDR1 and CDR2 from the germline V gene are SGHNT and YYREEE (reference sequence).

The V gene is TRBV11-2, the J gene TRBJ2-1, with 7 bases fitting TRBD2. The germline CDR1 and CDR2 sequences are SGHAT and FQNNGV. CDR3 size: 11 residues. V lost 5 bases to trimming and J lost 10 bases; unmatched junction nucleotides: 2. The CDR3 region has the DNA TGTGCCAGCAGCCCCGGGAGGGAGCAGTTCTTC. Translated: CASSPGREQFF.

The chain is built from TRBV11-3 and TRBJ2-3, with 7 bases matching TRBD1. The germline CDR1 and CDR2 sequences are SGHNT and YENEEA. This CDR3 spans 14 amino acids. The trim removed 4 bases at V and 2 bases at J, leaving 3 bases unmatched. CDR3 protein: CASSSQGLTDTQYF. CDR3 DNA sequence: TGTGCCAGCAGCTCACAGGGGCTCACAGATACGCAGTATTTT. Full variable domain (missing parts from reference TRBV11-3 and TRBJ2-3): EAGVVQSPRYKIIEKKQPVAFWCNPISGHNTLYWYLQNLGQGPELLIRYENEEAVDDSQLPKDRFSAERLKGVDSTLKIQPAELGDSAVYLCASSSQGLTDTQYFGPGTRLTVL.

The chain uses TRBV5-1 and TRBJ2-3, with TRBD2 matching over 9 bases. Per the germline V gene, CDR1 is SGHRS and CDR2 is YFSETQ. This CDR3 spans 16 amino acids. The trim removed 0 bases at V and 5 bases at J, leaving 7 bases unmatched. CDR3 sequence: CASSLGRAGGGDTQYF. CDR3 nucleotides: TGCGCCAGCAGCTTGGGGCGAGCGGGGGGTGGAGATACGCAGTATTTT.

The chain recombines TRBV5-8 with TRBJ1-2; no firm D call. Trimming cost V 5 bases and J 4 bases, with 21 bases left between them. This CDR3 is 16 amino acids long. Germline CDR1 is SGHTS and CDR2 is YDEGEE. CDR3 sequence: CASSRAIGSITYGYTF. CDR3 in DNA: TGTGCCAGCAGTAGGGCGATAGGGAGCATCACCTATGGCTACACCTTC.

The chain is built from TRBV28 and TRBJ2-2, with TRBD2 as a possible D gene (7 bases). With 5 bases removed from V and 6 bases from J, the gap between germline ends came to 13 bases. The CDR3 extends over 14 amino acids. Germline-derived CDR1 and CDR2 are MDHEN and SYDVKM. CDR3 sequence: CASSPRGGPGELFF. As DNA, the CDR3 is TGTGCCAGCAGTCCTCGCGGGGGCCCCGGGGAGCTGTTTTTT. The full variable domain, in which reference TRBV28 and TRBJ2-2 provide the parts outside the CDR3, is DVKVTQSSRYLVKRTGEKVFLECVQDMDHENMFWYRQDPGLGLRLIYFSYDVKMKEKGDIPEGYSVSREKKERFSLILESASTNQTSMYLCASSPRGGPGELFFGEGSRLTVL.

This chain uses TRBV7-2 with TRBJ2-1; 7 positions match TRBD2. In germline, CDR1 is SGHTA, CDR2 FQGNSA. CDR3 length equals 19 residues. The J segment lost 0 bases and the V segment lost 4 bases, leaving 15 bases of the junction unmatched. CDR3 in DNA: TGTGCCAGCAGCTCCCTAGGAAGTCCCGGGGGGAGCTCCTACAATGAGCAGTTCTTC. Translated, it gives CASSSLGSPGGSSYNEQFF.

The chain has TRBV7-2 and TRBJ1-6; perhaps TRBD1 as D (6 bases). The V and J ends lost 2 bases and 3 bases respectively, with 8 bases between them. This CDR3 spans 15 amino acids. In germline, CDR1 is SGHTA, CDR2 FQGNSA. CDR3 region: CASSLSTGYNSPLHF. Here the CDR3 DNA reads TGTGCCAGCAGCTTATCGACAGGCTATAATTCACCCCTCCACTTT.

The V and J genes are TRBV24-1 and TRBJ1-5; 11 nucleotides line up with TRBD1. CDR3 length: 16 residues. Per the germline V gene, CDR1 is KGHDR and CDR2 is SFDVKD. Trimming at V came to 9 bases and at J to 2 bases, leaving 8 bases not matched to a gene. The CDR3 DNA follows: TGTGCCACCGCACCCGGGACAGGGGGAGGCAATCAGCCCCAGCATTTT. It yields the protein CATAPGTGGGNQPQHF.

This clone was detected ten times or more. DNA of the CDR3: TGCAGCGTTGAAAGGGAGGCCTACAATGAGCAGTTCTTC. This sequence encodes CSVEREAYNEQFF. The rearrangement links TRBV29-1 to TRBJ2-1, with D perhaps TRBD2 (6 bases). CDR1 and CDR2 from the germline V gene are SQVTM and ANQGSEA. V dropped 2 bases and J dropped 2 bases, with 7 bases sitting between them. The CDR3 loop spans 13 amino acids.

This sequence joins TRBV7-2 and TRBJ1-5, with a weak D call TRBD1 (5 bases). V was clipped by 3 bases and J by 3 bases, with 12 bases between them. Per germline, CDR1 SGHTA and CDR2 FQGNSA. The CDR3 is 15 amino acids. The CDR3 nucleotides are TGTGCCAGCAGCTTGGAACAGGCCGTCAATCAGCCCCAGCATTTT. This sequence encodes CASSLEQAVNQPQHF.

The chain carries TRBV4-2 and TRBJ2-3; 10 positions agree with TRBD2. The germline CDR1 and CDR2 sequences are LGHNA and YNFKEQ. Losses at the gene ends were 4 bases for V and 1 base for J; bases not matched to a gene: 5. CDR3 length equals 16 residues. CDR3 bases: TGTGCCAGCAGCCGCGGAGGACTAGCGGGCACAGATACGCAGTATTTT. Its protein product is CASSRGGLAGTDTQYF.

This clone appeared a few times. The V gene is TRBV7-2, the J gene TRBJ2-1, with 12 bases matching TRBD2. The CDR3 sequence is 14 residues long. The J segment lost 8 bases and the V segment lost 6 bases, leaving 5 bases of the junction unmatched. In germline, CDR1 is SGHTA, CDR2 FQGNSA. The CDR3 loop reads CASRPSGGAYEQFF. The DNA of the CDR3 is TGTGCCAGCAGGCCTAGCGGGGGGGCCTATGAGCAGTTCTTC.

CDR3 residues: CASSNGTDLYGYTF. CDR3 coding DNA: TGTGCCAGCAGCAATGGGACAGACCTATATGGCTACACCTTC. The chain carries TRBV9 and TRBJ1-2; 7 bases agree with TRBD1. This CDR3 is 14 amino acids long. V was pared by 4 bases and J by 5 bases, with 8 bases of the junction left unmatched. Germline V gene lookup returns CDR1 SGDLS and CDR2 YYNGEE.

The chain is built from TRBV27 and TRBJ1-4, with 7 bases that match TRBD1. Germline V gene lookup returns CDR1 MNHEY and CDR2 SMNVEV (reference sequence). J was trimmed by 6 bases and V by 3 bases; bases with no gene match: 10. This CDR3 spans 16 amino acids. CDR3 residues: CASSLFSGQRDEKLFF. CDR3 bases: TGTGCCAGCAGTTTGTTTTCGGGACAGCGAGATGAAAAACTGTTTTTT.

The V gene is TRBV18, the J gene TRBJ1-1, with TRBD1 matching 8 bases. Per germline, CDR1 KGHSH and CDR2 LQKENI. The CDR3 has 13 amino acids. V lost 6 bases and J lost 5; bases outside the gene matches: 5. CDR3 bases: TGTGCCAGCTCCCAGGGGGCTGGGACTGAAGCTTTCTTT. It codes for CASSQGAGTEAFF. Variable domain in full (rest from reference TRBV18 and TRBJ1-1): NAGVMQNPRHLVRRRGQEARLRCSPMKGHSHVYWYRQLPEEGLKFMVYLQKENIIDESGMPKERFSAEFPKEGPSILRIQQVVRGDSAAYFCASSQGAGTEAFFGQGTRLTVV.

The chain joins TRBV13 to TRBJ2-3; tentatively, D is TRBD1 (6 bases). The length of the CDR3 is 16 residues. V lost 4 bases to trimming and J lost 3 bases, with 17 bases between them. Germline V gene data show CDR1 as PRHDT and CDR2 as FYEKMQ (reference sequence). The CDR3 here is CASSSRNYRVTDTQYF. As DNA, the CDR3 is TGTGCCAGCAGCTCCCGCAATTACAGGGTGACAGATACGCAGTATTTT.

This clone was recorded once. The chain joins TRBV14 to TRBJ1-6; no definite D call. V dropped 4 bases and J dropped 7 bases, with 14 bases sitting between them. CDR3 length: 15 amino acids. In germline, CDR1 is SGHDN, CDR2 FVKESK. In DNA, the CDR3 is TGTGCCAGCAGCCCTACGGGCCTAGCCAATTCACCCCTCCACTTT. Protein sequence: CASSPTGLANSPLHF.

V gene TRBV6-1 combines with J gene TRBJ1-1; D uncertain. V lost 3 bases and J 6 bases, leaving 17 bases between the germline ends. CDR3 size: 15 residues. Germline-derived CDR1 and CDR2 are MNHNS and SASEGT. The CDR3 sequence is CASSDKSGAWSEAFF. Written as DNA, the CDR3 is TGTGCCAGCAGTGATAAGAGTGGTGCGTGGTCTGAAGCTTTCTTT.